This TCR beta chain emerged from a study of regulatory T cells in long-lasting Graves disease. CDR3 regions were amplified by Arm-PCR using iRepertoire HTBI primers to build TCR beta libraries. TCRdb re-called the multiplex PCR reads with MiXCR, one entry per CDR3 protein. This sample has some 500,000 distinct CDR3 sequences, with roughly 13% found just once. The germline gives CDR1 LNHDA, CDR2 SQIVND (reference sequence). V lost 9 bases and J lost 4; bases outside the gene matches: 10. The CDR3 has 15 residues. This clonotype came up many times. The time point was: newly diagnosed GD, antithyroid drugs for less than 3 months. PBMC-derived RNA was used for the TCR library. A further study also used this sample, focusing on T cells in Graves' hyperthyroidism and ophthalmopathy.

The J gene is TRBJ1-5, the V gene TRBV19; 9 bases are shared with TRBD1. This sequence was found in a man aged 25-45 years with Graves disease. The sample in question was peripheral blood mononuclear cells (PBMCs), obtained at new diagnosis, from a patient treated with antithyroid drugs. CDR3 coding DNA: TGTGCCAGCGCGGAGGGACAGGGATGGAATCAGCCCCAGCATTTT. This gives the protein CASAEGQGWNQPQHF.